This is a list of T cell receptor beta chains from one sample in a study of T cells in Graves' hyperthyroidism and ophthalmopathy. TCRdb used MiXCR to reprocess the multiplex PCR reads, holding one entry per CDR3 protein. The sample holds some 690,000 distinct CDR3 sequences, around a sixth seen once. Input material: blood. These receptor sequences come from a man between 45 and 60 years old with Graves' hyperthyroidism. Both conserved end residues are part of each CDR3. The size of a clone is reported for some rows only, either as once, few or many, or as a class for expanded clones.

cdr3_aa	v_call	j_call	clone_size
CASSQRTSGNNEQFF	TRBV2	TRBJ2-1	many
CASSITQEGYEQYF	TRBV19	TRBJ2-7	-
CSATYRGNTGKLFF	TRBV20-1	TRBJ2-2	few
CASSRKSGAYNEQFF	TRBV28	TRBJ2-1	many
CASSLSGAQHF	TRBV28	TRBJ1-5	few
CSASFPGLNNSPLHF	TRBV20-1	TRBJ1-6	many
CASRLGLAGAYEQYF	TRBV28	TRBJ2-7	-
CASSPTGTPHNEQFF	TRBV2	TRBJ2-1	many
CASIPRDRINTEAFF	TRBV6-1	TRBJ1-1	many
CSARRSGMDNTEAFF	TRBV20-1	TRBJ1-1	many
CAMSIAGSDTQYF	TRBV10-3	TRBJ2-3	many
CASSPHGREGIPDTQYF	TRBV27	TRBJ2-3	-
CAWRTEASTDTQYF	TRBV30	TRBJ2-3	-
CATSDWDRRDTQYF	TRBV24-1	TRBJ2-3	many